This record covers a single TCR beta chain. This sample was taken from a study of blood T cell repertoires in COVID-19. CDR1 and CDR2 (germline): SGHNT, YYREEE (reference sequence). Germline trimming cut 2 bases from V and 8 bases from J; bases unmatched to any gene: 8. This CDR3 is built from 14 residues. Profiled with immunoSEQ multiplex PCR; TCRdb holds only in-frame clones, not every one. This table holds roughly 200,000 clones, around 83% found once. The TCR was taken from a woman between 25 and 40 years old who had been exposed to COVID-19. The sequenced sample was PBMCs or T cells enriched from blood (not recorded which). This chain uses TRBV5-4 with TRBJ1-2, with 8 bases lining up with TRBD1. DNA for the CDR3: TGTGCCAGCAGCTTCGGGACAGGCGAGGAGGGCTACACCTTC. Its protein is CASSFGTGEEGYTF.